This TCR beta chain was identified in a study of blood T cell repertoires in COVID-19. As for the study in general: The samples span acute and convalescent COVID-19 from the United States, Italy and Spain. PBMCs, B-cell-depleted T cells, or T cells provided the cDNA or gDNA that made up the material.

Sequenced by immunoSEQ multiplex PCR; TCRdb stores in-frame clones only, minus some. Here the sample spans some 350,000 clones, almost 90% being singletons. This sequence originates from a woman between 65 and 79 years old with COVID-19, enrolled during active disease. Sequenced material: peripheral blood.

The CDR3 DNA reads TGTGCCAGCAGTTCGGACAGGGGGCTTGGTGAAGCTTTCTTT. Its protein product is CASSSDRGLGEAFF. The rearrangement links TRBV2 to TRBJ1-1; 11 bases align to TRBD1. J gave up 7 bases and V 5 bases, and 6 bases lay outside the gene matches. Germline V lookup: CDR1 SNHLY, CDR2 FYNNEI. The CDR3 loop spans 14 amino acids.